A selection of T cell receptor beta chains follows, all from one sample in a study of T cell responses to AZD1222 COVID-19 vaccine. Produced via immunoSEQ multiplex PCR; TCRdb's table is partial and in-frame only. The sample contains about 140,000 clones, around 93% of which appear only once. Material: peripheral blood, obtained on day 0 of AZD1222 vaccination. These receptors were obtained from an adult in good health. CDR3s include the opening cysteine and the closing phenylalanine or tryptophan. A D gene is named only where the DNA matches it firmly. The size entry is marked missing in some rows and otherwise reads once, few, many or a size class.

j_call d_call clone_size v_call cdr3_aa cdr3_nt
TRBJ2-6 . once TRBV5-1 CASSPRDGLSGANVLTF TGCGCCAGCAGCCCCCGGGACGGTTTATCTGGGGCCAACGTCCTGACTTTC
TRBJ1-2 . . TRBV5-1 CASSWSTPGYGYTF TGCGCCAGCAGCTGGAGTACACCCGGCTATGGCTACACCTTC
TRBJ2-2 TRBD1 . TRBV9 CASSVDDRGRGIGSGELFF TGTGCCAGCAGCGTAGATGACAGGGGGAGAGGAATTGGGTCCGGGGAGCTGTTTTTT
TRBJ2-7 . . TRBV5-4 CASSFDLTYEQYF TGTGCCAGCAGCTTCGACTTAACCTACGAGCAGTACTTC
TRBJ1-2 . . TRBV25-1 CASSESVYFGYTF TGTGCCAGCAGTGAATCGGTATATTTTGGCTACACCTTC
TRBJ1-4 . . TRBV4-1 CASSQGWNEKLFF TGCGCCAGCAGCCAAGGGTGGAATGAAAAACTGTTTTTT
TRBJ2-4 TRBD1 . TRBV13 CASSPPGQDLAKNIQYF TGTGCCAGCAGCCCGCCGGGACAGGATTTAGCCAAAAACATTCAGTACTTC
TRBJ2-7 TRBD2 . TRBV28 CASSYFAGGRRLYEQYF TGTGCCAGCAGTTATTTTGCGGGGGGAAGGCGACTCTACGAGCAGTACTTC
TRBJ1-2 . . TRBV9 CASSVPGNGYTF TGTGCCAGCAGCGTTCCGGGGAATGGCTACACCTTC
TRBJ1-1 . . TRBV6-5 CASSYKGKNTEAFF TGTGCCAGCAGTTACAAGGGGAAGAACACTGAAGCTTTCTTT
TRBJ1-1 . few TRBV24-1 CATSVGSRTEAFF TGTGCCACCAGTGTAGGTAGCCGGACTGAAGCTTTCTTT
TRBJ1-2 . . TRBV19 CASSRKEEGSYGYTF TGTGCCAGTAGTAGAAAGGAGGAGGGATCTTATGGCTACACCTTC
TRBJ2-7 . . TRBV3-1/TRBV3-2 CASSQSGYEQYF TGTGCCAGCAGCCAATCCGGCTACGAGCAGTACTTC
TRBJ2-1 . . TRBV5-1 CASRDGAPVSYNEQFF TGCGCCAGCCGTGATGGCGCTCCCGTCTCCTACAATGAGCAGTTCTTC
TRBJ2-3 . . TRBV6-5 CASRPLARDTQYF TGTGCCAGCAGACCACTCGCCCGCGATACGCAGTATTTT
TRBJ2-4 . . TRBV20-1 CSASRDLAKNIQYF TGCAGTGCTAGTCGCGATTTAGCCAAAAACATTCAGTACTTC
TRBJ2-3 TRBD2 . TRBV5-1 CASSRLTGGTTDTQYF TGCGCCAGCAGCCGGCTGACGGGAGGAACCACAGATACGCAGTATTTT
TRBJ2-7 . . TRBV6-6 CASSYPSSYEQYF TGTGCCAGCAGTTATCCCTCATCCTACGAGCAGTACTTC
TRBJ1-1 . . TRBV7-3 CASSLAGESTEAFF TGTGCCAGCAGCCTAGCCGGGGAATCCACTGAAGCTTTCTTT
TRBJ1-5 . few TRBV30 CAWSVSSNQPQHF TGTGCCTGGAGTGTGAGTAGCAATCAGCCCCAGCATTTT
TRBJ2-3 TRBD2 . TRBV6-5 CASSYDGLAGGTQYF TGTGCCAGCAGTTACGATGGACTAGCGGGAGGTACGCAGTATTTT
TRBJ2-7 . . TRBV7-9 CASSLGGLNYEQYF TGTGCCAGCAGCTTAGGGGGATTAAACTACGAGCAGTACTTC
TRBJ1-5 . . TRBV11-2 CASSLESNQPQHF TGTGCCAGCAGCTTAGAATCCAATCAGCCCCAGCATTTT
TRBJ2-7 . . TRBV5-6 CASSLVGGREQYF TGTGCCAGCAGCTTGGTAGGAGGGCGCGAGCAGTACTTC
TRBJ2-7 TRBD2 . TRBV6-5 CATGGNSYEQYF TGTGCCACGGGGGGAAACTCCTACGAGCAGTACTTC
TRBJ2-2 TRBD2 . TRBV7-2 CARPGTSGSAGELFF TGTGCCAGGCCCGGGACTAGCGGGAGTGCCGGGGAGCTGTTTTTT
TRBJ1-2 . . TRBV11-2 CASSPDSNYGYTF TGTGCCAGCAGCCCCGACAGTAACTATGGCTACACCTTC